This TCR beta chain was recorded in a study of cytomegalovirus exposure and HLA in healthy donors. This CDR3 is built from 17 residues. Trimming pared 0 bases from V and 0 bases from J, leaving 13 bases between. Per germline, CDR1 SGDLS and CDR2 YYNGEE. Primers included in the PCR were 60 Vbeta and 13 Jbeta primers. This table comes from immunoSEQ multiplex PCR, and its TCRdb copy is limited to in-frame clones, with some not included. The repertoire holds about 150,000 clones, with 80% to 85% as singletons. Sequences were obtained from PBMCs. The TCR sequence derives from a boy younger than 10 in good health and CMV-seronegative. The rearrangement joins TRBV9 to TRBJ1-5; D remains ambiguous. CDR3 residues: CASSVGSVWNSNQPQHF. CDR3 coding DNA: TGTGCCAGCAGCGTAGGGAGCGTATGGAATAGCAATCAGCCCCAGCATTTT. The full variable domain, its missing parts supplied by reference TRBV9 and TRBJ1-5, is DSGVTQTPKHLITATGQRVTLRCSPRSGDLSVYWYQQSLDQGLQFLIQYYNGEERAKGNILERFSAQQFPDLHSELNLSSLELGDSALYFCASSVGSVWNSNQPQHFGDGTRLSIL.